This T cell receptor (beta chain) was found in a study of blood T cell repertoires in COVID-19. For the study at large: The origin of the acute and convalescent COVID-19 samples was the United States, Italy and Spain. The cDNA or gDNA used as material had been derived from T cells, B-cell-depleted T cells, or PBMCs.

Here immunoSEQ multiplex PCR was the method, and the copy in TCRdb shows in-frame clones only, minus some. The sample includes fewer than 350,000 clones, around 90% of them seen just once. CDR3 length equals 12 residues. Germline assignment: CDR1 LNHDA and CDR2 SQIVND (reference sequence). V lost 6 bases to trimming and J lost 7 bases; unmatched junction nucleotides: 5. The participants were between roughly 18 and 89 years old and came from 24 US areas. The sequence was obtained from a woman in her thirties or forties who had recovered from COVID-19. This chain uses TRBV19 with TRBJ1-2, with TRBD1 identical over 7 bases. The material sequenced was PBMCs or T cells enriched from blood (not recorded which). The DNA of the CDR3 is TGTGCCAGTAGCGACAGGGTCCCTGGCTACACCTTC. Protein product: CASSDRVPGYTF.